This T cell receptor (beta chain) was sequenced in a study of blood T cell repertoires in COVID-19. The germline V and J ends were trimmed by 3 bases and 1 base, with 12 bases remaining between them. The CDR3 is 15 residues long. Per the germline V gene, CDR1 is LNHDA and CDR2 is SQIVND (reference sequence). Here immunoSEQ multiplex PCR was the method, and the copy in TCRdb shows in-frame clones only, minus some. The sample contains approximately 80,000 clones, around 79% of which appear only once. The sequence came from a middle-aged man with active or convalescent COVID-19. Material for sequencing was peripheral blood. J is TRBJ1-2 and V is TRBV19; a weak D match, TRBD1 (5 bases). The CDR3 region has the DNA TGTGCCAGTAGTATGGGGCAGCTTCTTAACTATGGCTACACCTTC. Translating it yields CASSMGQLLNYGYTF.